This TCR beta chain originates from a study of blood T cell repertoires in COVID-19. Study background: T cells, B-cell-depleted T cells, or PBMCs provided the cDNA or gDNA that served as material.

The participants were between about 18 and 90 years old and came from some 23 US areas. In assigning cohorts, the study relied on participant-reported clinical history. In the authors' workflow: Amplification of reference gene primers was used by the study to estimate nucleated cell counts. TCRdb's table, derived via immunoSEQ multiplex PCR, lists solely in-frame clones and lacks some. The V and J calls and the clone size are those of that table, but D and trimming were determined from the DNA. The sample carries 200,000 to 250,000 clones, 84% recorded once. The TCR comes from a man aged 55 to 69 who had recovered from COVID-19. The sequenced sample consisted of PBMCs or T cells enriched from blood (not recorded which).

The chain's CDR3 is CASSEEAGGVYYRNQPQHF. CDR3 in DNA: TGTGCCAGCAGTGAAGAGGCAGGGGGTGTGTATTATCGCAATCAGCCCCAGCATTTT. The chain combines TRBV6-1 with TRBJ1-5; 7 nucleotides agree with TRBD1. J lost 2 bases, V lost 1 base, and 14 bases had no gene match. CDR3 length: 19 amino acids. CDR1 is MNHNS and CDR2 is SASEGT in the germline V gene.